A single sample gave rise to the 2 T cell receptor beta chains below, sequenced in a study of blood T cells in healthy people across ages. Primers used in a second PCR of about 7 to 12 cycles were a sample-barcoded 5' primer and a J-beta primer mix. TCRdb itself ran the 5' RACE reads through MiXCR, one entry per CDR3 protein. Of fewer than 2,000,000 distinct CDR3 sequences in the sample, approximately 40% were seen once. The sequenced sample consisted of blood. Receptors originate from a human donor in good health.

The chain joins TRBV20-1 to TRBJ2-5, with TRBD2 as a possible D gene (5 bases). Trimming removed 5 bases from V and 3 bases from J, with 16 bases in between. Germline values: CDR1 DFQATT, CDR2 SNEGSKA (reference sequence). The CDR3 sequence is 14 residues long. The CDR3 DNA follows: TGCAGTGCTCGGGGAAGGTGGGAAGAAGAGACCCAGTACTTC. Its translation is CSARGRWEEETQYF.

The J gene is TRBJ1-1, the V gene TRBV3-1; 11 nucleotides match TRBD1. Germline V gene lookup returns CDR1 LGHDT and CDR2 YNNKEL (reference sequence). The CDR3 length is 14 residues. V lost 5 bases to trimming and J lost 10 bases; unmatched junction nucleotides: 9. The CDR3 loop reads CASSSTDRGRVAFF. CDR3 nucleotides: TGTGCCAGCAGCTCTACGGACAGGGGGCGCGTAGCTTTCTTT.